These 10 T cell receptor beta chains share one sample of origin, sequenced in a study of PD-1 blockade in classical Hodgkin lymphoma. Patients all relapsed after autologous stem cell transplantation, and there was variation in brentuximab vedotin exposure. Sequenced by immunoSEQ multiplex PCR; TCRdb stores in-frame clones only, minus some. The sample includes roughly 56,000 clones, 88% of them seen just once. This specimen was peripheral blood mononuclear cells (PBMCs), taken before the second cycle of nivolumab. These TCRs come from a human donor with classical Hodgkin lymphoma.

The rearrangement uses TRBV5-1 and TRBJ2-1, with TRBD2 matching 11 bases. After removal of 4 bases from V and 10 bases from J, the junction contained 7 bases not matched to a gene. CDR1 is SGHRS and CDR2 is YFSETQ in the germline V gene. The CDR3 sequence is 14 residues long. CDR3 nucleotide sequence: TGCGCCAGCAGCCCAGGGACTAGCGGACTCGAGCAGTTCTTC. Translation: CASSPGTSGLEQFF.

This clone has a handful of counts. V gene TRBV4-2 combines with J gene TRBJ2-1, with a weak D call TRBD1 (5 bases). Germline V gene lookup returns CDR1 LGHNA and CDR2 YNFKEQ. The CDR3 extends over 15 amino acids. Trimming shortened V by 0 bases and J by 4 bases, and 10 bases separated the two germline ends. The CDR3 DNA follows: TGTGCCAGCAGCCAAGAGGAAGACAGTTACAATGAGCAGTTCTTC. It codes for CASSQEEDSYNEQFF.

Written as DNA, the CDR3 is TGTGCCAGCAGCAAGACAGGGGGGACTGGAAACACCATATATTTT. It is translated as CASSKTGGTGNTIYF. The chain has TRBV5-5 and TRBJ1-3, with 9 bases that match TRBD1. J lost 2 bases, V lost 4 bases, and 4 bases had no gene match. The CDR3 contains 15 residues. From germline, CDR1 is SGHKS and CDR2 YYEKEE (reference sequence).

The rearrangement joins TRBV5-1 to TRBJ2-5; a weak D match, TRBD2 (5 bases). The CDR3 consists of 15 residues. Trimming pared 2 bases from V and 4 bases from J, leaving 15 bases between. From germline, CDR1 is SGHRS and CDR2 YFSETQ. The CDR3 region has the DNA TGCGCCAGCAGCTTCAGCGGCGCCCGTGGAGAGACCCAGTACTTC. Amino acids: CASSFSGARGETQYF.

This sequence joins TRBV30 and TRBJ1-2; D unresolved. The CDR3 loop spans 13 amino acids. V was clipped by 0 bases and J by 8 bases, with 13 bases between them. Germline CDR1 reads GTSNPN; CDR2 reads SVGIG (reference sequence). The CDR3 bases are TGTGCCTGGAGTGTACTCCTCATCGGGGGCTACACCTTC. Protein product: CAWSVLLIGGYTF. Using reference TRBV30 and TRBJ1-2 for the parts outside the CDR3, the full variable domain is SQTIHQWPATLVQPVGSPLSLECTVEGTSNPNLYWYRQAAGRGLQLLFYSVGIGQISSEVPQNLSASRPQDRQFILSSKKLLLSDSGFYLCAWSVLLIGGYTFGSGTRLTVV.

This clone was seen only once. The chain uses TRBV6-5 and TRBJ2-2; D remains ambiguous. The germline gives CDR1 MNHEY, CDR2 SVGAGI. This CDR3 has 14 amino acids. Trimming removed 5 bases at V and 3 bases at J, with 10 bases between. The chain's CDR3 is CASSAPPYTGELFF. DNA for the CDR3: TGTGCCAGCAGTGCCCCCCCCTACACCGGGGAGCTGTTTTTT.

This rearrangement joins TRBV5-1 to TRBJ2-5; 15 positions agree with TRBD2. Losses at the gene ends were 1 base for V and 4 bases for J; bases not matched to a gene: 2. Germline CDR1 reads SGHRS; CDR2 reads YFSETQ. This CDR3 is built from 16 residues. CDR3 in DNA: TGCGCCAGCAGCTTGTGGGGACTAGCGGGGGGAGAGACCCAGTACTTC. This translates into CASSLWGLAGGETQYF.

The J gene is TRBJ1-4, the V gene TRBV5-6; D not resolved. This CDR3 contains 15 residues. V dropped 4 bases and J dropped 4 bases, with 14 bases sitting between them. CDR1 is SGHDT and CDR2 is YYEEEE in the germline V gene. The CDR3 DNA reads TGTGCCAGCAGCCCCCGGGGAACCTATAATGAAAAACTGTTTTTT. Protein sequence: CASSPRGTYNEKLFF.

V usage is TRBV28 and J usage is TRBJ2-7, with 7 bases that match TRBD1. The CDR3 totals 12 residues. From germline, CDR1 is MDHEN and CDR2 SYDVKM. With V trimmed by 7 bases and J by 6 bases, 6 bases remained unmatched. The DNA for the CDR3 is TGTGCCAGCACTGAGGGGGCGGGCGAGCAGTACTTC. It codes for CASTEGAGEQYF.

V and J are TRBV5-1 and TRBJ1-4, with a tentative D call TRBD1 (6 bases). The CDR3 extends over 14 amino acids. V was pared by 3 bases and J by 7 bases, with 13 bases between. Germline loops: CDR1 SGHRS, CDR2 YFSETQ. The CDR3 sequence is CASSSTGVGEKLFF. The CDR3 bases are TGCGCCAGCAGCTCGACAGGAGTGGGTGAAAAACTGTTTTTT. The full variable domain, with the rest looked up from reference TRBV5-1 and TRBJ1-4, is KAGVTQTPRYLIKTRGQQVTLSCSPISGHRSVSWYQQTPGQGLQFLFEYFSETQRNKGNFPGRFSGRQFSNSRSEMNVSTLELGDSALYLCASSSTGVGEKLFFGSGTQLSVL.